These T cell receptor beta chains were read from a single sample in a study of T cells in Graves' hyperthyroidism and ophthalmopathy. TCRdb reprocessed the multiplex PCR reads with MiXCR, giving one entry per CDR3 protein. The sample has hundreds of thousands of distinct CDR3 sequences, 15% to 18% seen once. Material: blood. These receptors came from a woman between 18 and 30 years old with Graves' hyperthyroidism. Each CDR3 is given without its conserved first and last residue.

J	V	CDR3
TRBJ2-3	TRBV7-2	ASSPPLGLAGGRADTQY
TRBJ2-7	TRBV11-2	ASSLVDGTYEQY
TRBJ1-1	TRBV5-1	ASSFLVGSNTEAF
TRBJ1-2	TRBV14	ASSQIQARAVLDGYT
TRBJ2-5	TRBV20-1	SADRDRETQY
TRBJ1-1	TRBV28	ATATGVTEAF
TRBJ2-3	TRBV10-3	AISPRLGTITDTQY
TRBJ1-1	TRBV2	ASKGQGYTEAF
TRBJ1-6	TRBV10-2	ASRETGLSPLH
TRBJ2-3	TRBV28	ASSSPGTDTQY
TRBJ2-2	TRBV7-8	ASSFPSPGQGYGELF
TRBJ1-5	TRBV5-1	ASRLGPGNQPQH
TRBJ2-5	TRBV15	ATSRGGRQETQY
TRBJ1-6	TRBV11-2	ASSLVLGGGEGWLSPLH
TRBJ1-2	TRBV7-9	ASSRKDRDYGYT
TRBJ1-1	TRBV4-3	ASSRRTGEPEAF
TRBJ2-1	TRBV11-2	ASSSGTGGGNEQF
TRBJ2-7	TRBV27	ASSFNPTGGPYEQY
TRBJ2-1	TRBV12-5	ASGPGQGTINEQF
TRBJ1-1	TRBV19	ASRGTGGNTEAF
TRBJ2-5	TRBV28	AGGNPGRETQY
TRBJ2-1	TRBV6-1	ASSDPASGRVDEQF
TRBJ1-2	TRBV12-3/TRBV12-4	ASSFEVTEATHGYT
TRBJ2-7	TRBV3-1	ASSQDGASYEQY
TRBJ2-1	TRBV13	ASSSQYPPGGYSYNEQF
TRBJ2-1	TRBV29-1	SVKPGSNEQF
TRBJ1-2	TRBV4-2	ASSPVKVGGGDPHT
TRBJ2-3	TRBV24-1	ATSDFDYRTDTQY
TRBJ1-6	TRBV4-2	ASSQAPAYSCRGDSPLH
TRBJ1-5	TRBV20-1	SASRGPLENQPQH
TRBJ1-4	TRBV20-1	SARGEPGTNEKLF
TRBJ1-2	TRBV27	ASRGTGRRVGYT
TRBJ2-1	TRBV28	ASSLEEGNEQF